What follows are 20 T cell receptor beta chains derived from one specimen sequenced in a study of T cells in Graves' hyperthyroidism and ophthalmopathy. The source material, RNA transcripts, was used to amplify TCR beta CDR3 regions. First-round RT-PCR of the TCR CDR3 relied on the HTBI primer set. TCRdb ran MiXCR on the multiplex PCR reads and lists one entry per CDR3 protein. The sample lists approximately 640,000 distinct CDR3 sequences, 40% to 55% occurring once. Material: peripheral blood or thyroid tissue (not recorded which). The receptor set was obtained from an adult man with Graves' disease, either hyperthyroidism or ophthalmopathy (not recorded which).

The chain employs TRBV5-1 and TRBJ2-5; D might be TRBD1 (5 bases). The V end was cut by 0 bases, the J end by 2 bases, with 11 bases between. The CDR3 totals 15 residues. Germline V gene data show CDR1 as SGHRS and CDR2 as YFSETQ. CDR3 amino acids: CASSLEGAEQETQYF. The CDR3 DNA sequence: TGCGCCAGCAGCTTGGAAGGGGCAGAACAAGAGACCCAGTACTTC.

This clonotype turned up a few times. The chain recombines TRBV5-6 with TRBJ1-1; tentative D call: TRBD1 (6 bases). The CDR3 contains 16 residues. Trimming cost V 0 bases and J 0 bases, with 12 bases left between them. Per germline, CDR1 SGHDT and CDR2 YYEEEE. The CDR3 DNA reads as TGTGCCAGCAGCTTGGCTCGGGGGGCAATGAACACTGAAGCTTTCTTT. Its translation is CASSLARGAMNTEAFF.

Comment on this clonotype: One end of the junction fails to match germline, which may point to a read error. V is TRBV7-9 and J is TRBJ2-5; TRBD2 matches at 10 bases. The CDR3 contains 17 residues. In germline, CDR1 is SEHNR, CDR2 FQNEAQ (reference sequence). This CDR3 reads CASSPGLAVGFQETQYF. CDR3 nucleotide sequence: TGCGCCAGCAGCCCCGGACTAGCGGTTGGATTCCAAGAGACCCAGTACTTC.

This clonotype was seen a single time. The V gene is TRBV12-3 or TRBV12-4, the J gene TRBJ1-4; a weak D match, TRBD1 (5 bases). The CDR3 loop spans 15 amino acids. The V end was cut by 2 bases, the J end by 8 bases, with 15 bases between. This chain's CDR3 is CASSLTRISGEKLFF. The CDR3 nucleotides are TGTGCCAGCAGTTTAACCCGGATTTCAGGGGAAAAACTGTTTTTT.

This chain links TRBV20-1 with TRBJ2-7; 8 positions agree with TRBD1. V shed 2 bases, J shed 6 bases, and the junction held 9 bases outside the gene matches. Per germline, CDR1 DFQATT and CDR2 SNEGSKA (reference sequence). This CDR3 has 14 residues. The chain's CDR3 is CSARRQGMGTEQYF. CDR3 coding DNA: TGCAGTGCTAGACGACAGGGGATGGGGACCGAGCAGTACTTC.

A word on this clonotype: Given a much more abundant clone one base away, this may be a read error. The CDR3 here is CASSVVGGGGETQYF. In nucleotides, the CDR3 is TGTGCCAGCAGCGTAGTTGGCGGGGGCGGGGAGACCCAGTACTTC. The chain joins TRBV7-2 to TRBJ2-5; possibly TRBD2 for D (7 bases). CDR3 length: 15 amino acids. Germline CDR1 SGHTA, CDR2 FQGNSA. V dropped 5 bases and J dropped 5 bases, with 18 bases sitting between them.

The CDR3 nucleotides are TGTGCCAGCAGCTTGACACCGGGACAGGGAAAACTTTACGAGCAGTACTTC. Amino acid sequence: CASSLTPGQGKLYEQYF. J is TRBJ2-7 and V is TRBV7-8; 9 bases map to TRBD1. Germline assignment: CDR1 SGHVS and CDR2 FQNEAQ. This CDR3 is 17 amino acids long. Losses at the gene ends were 3 bases for V and 4 bases for J; bases not matched to a gene: 13.

The chain recombines TRBV29-1 with TRBJ1-2, with unresolved D. The CDR3 loop spans 13 amino acids. The V end was cut by 6 bases, the J end by 1 base, with 12 bases between. The germline CDR1 and CDR2 sequences are SQVTM and ANQGSEA. CDR3 residues: CSVDKKHNYGYTF. The CDR3 coding sequence is TGCAGCGTCGACAAGAAACATAACTATGGCTACACCTTC.

The rearrangement uses TRBV25-1 and TRBJ1-4; maybe TRBD1 (6 bases). Per germline, CDR1 MGHDK and CDR2 SYGVNS. The CDR3 consists of 14 residues. V was trimmed by 8 bases and J by 6 bases, leaving 16 bases between them. This chain's CDR3 is CASVGEQGYEKLFF. CDR3 nucleotide sequence: TGTGCCAGCGTTGGAGAACAGGGATATGAAAAACTGTTTTTT.

As concerns this clonotype: One junction end disagrees with the germline gene, perhaps due to a read error. The V call is TRBV7-3, the J call TRBJ1-2; 8 nucleotides align to TRBD1. In germline, CDR1 is SGHTA, CDR2 FQGTGA. This CDR3 spans 17 amino acids. This CDR3 is CASSVTGAGGVSYGYTF. CDR3 coding DNA: TGTGCCAGCAGCGTAACTGGGGCAGGGGGCGTCAGCTATGGCTACACCTTC.

A remark on this clonotype: Since a much larger clone is just one base distant, this may be a read error. Likely a read error: the CDR3 ends without its conserved phenylalanine or tryptophan. The chain joins TRBV2 to TRBJ1-2; no firm D call. From germline, CDR1 is SNHLY and CDR2 FYNNEI. The CDR3 has 14 residues. V was shortened by 1 base and J by 6 bases, with 12 bases between the two germline ends. CDR3 in amino acids: CASSEGTNLHGYTS. CDR3 bases: TGTGCCAGCAGTGAAGGCACAAACTTACATGGCTACACCTCC.

This chain uses TRBV7-6 with TRBJ1-2; no clear D. CDR3 length equals 14 residues. Germline V CDR1 and CDR2: SGHVS, FNYEAQ. Trimming cost V 4 bases and J 3 bases, with 12 bases left between them. This CDR3 reads CASSSGFGHYGYTF. The CDR3 DNA reads as TGTGCCAGCAGCTCCGGCTTTGGACACTATGGCTACACCTTC.

The table lists this clonotype with a count of one. The J gene is TRBJ1-6, the V gene TRBV2, with 7 bases identical to TRBD1. Trimming cost V 6 bases and J 6 bases; bases outside gene matches: 5. Germline V gene data show CDR1 as SNHLY and CDR2 as FYNNEI. The CDR3 runs 14 residues. CDR3 amino acids: CASRTGTANSPLHF. The CDR3 region has the DNA TGTGCCAGCAGGACCGGGACAGCTAATTCACCCCTCCACTTT.

A remark on this clonotype: A far larger clone is off by one base, so a read error is likely. The J gene is TRBJ2-7, the V gene TRBV10-2; D might be TRBD2 (7 bases). Germline V gene lookup returns CDR1 WSHSY and CDR2 SAAADI. The CDR3 consists of 12 residues. The DNA of the CDR3 is TGCGTCAGCAGTGAGGGGGGGGACGAGCAGTACTTC. It codes for CVSSEGGDEQYF.

Concerning this clonotype itself: Germline and junction disagree at one end, which may indicate a read error. This chain links TRBV10-3 with TRBJ2-7; D possibly corresponds to TRBD2 (5 bases). This CDR3 is 15 amino acids long. From germline, CDR1 is ENHRY and CDR2 SYGVKD. The CDR3 DNA follows: TGTGCCAGCAGTGACCGGACTGGAGTCTCCTACGAGCAGTACTTC. Translated: CASSDRTGVSYEQYF.

This clonotype was seen a handful of times. The chain uses TRBV7-2 and TRBJ1-5, with 8 bases lining up with TRBD1. This CDR3 has 15 amino acids. With 2 bases clipped from V and 4 bases from J, the junction kept 4 bases outside the gene matches. The germline V gene has CDR1 SGHTA and CDR2 FQGNSA. This CDR3 is CASSLNRDRNQPQHF. CDR3 bases: TGTGCCAGCAGCTTAAACCGGGACAGGAATCAGCCCCAGCATTTT.

With regard to this clonotype: A read error is possible here, since a much larger clone lies one base away. The chain carries TRBV7-9 and TRBJ1-1, with 11 bases that match TRBD1. CDR3 length: 15 residues. CDR1 and CDR2 (germline): SEHNR, FQNEAQ (reference sequence). DNA for the CDR3: TGTGCCTGCAGCCCGTGGACAGGGGGCATCACTGAAGCTTTCTTT. Its translation: CACSPWTGGITEAFF.

Comment on this clonotype: One base away lies a much larger clone, so this may be a sequencing read error. The J gene is TRBJ2-7, the V gene TRBV7-9, with a possible D match to TRBD2 (6 bases). Germline values: CDR1 SEHNR, CDR2 FQNEAQ (reference sequence). This CDR3 spans 15 amino acids. Between the trimmed V and J ends, which lost 3 bases and 5 bases, there was a span of 17 bases. DNA of the CDR3: TGTGCCAGCAGCTTCGGCGTCGCGGGGTTGAACGAGCAGTACTTC. It specifies CASSFGVAGLNEQYF.

This clonotype has a count of ten or more. The chain links TRBV29-1 to TRBJ1-6; tentative D call: TRBD1 (6 bases). CDR3 size: 15 residues. Between the trimmed V and J ends, which lost 4 bases and 0 bases, there was a span of 10 bases. The germline V gene encodes CDR1 SQVTM and CDR2 ANQGSEA. The CDR3 region is CSVADSSSYNSPLHF. The CDR3 DNA follows: TGCAGCGTTGCGGACAGTAGCTCCTATAATTCACCCCTCCACTTT.

The V and J genes are TRBV6-5 and TRBJ1-1; no firm D call. The ends were cut back, 7 bases at V and 2 bases at J, with 17 bases in the middle. Germline-derived CDR1 and CDR2 are MNHEY and SVGAGI. The CDR3 spans 15 residues. Written as DNA, the CDR3 is TGTGCCAGCACCCCGCGGCTATCGGGTAACACTGAAGCTTTCTTT. Translation gives CASTPRLSGNTEAFF.